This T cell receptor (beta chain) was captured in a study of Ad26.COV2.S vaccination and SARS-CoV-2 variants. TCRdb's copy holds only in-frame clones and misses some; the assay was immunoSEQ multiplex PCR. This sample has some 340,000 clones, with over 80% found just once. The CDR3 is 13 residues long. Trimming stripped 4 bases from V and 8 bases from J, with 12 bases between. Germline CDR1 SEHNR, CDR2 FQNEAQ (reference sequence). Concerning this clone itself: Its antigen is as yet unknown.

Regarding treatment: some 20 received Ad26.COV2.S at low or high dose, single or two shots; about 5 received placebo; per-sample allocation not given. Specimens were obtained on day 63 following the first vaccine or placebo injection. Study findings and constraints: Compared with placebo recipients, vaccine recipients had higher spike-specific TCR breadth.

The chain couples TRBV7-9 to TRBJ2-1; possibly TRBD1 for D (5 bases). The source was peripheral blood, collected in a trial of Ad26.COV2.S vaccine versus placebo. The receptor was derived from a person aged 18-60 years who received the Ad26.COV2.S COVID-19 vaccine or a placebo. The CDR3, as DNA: TGTGCCAGCAGCTCCCTAGGGGCCCATGAGCAGTTCTTC. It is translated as CASSSLGAHEQFF.